In this sample, the clone carrying this T cell receptor beta chain turned up a few times. In the study's own analysis: Counts of nucleated cells, estimated from reference gene primer amplification, were obtained. Some clones are missing from TCRdb's copy, which holds only in-frame ones; the method was immunoSEQ multiplex PCR. D and trimming come from the DNA, and the V and J calls and clone size come from that table. The table includes about 130,000 clones, roughly 72% detected once. This record belongs to a study of blood T cell repertoires in COVID-19. Background on the study: Italy, Spain and the United States were the sources of the convalescent and acute COVID-19 samples. PBMCs, B-cell-depleted T cells, or T cells were the source of the cDNA or gDNA that made up the material.

Trimming shortened V by 2 bases and J by 4 bases, and 6 bases separated the two germline ends. The CDR3 sequence is 13 residues long. Germline-derived CDR1 and CDR2 are LGHDT and YNNKEL (reference sequence). This chain connects TRBV3-1 (or the pseudogene TRBV3-2) to TRBJ1-3; D gene unclear. Material: peripheral blood. The source of this sequence is a human donor in a cohort sampled during active COVID-19. CDR3 sequence reads: CASSQSRGNTIYF. The CDR3 nucleotides are TGTGCCAGCAGCCAATCGCGGGGAAACACCATATATTTT.